These 28 T cell receptor beta chains share one sample of origin, sequenced in a study of breast tumors, draining lymph nodes, adjacent tissues. TCRdb passed the multiplex PCR reads through MiXCR, listing each CDR3 protein once. The repertoire has over 150,000 distinct CDR3 sequences, about 33% of them found once; the top ten carry roughly 4.5%. The lymph nodes were axillary draining lymph nodes from breast cancer patients. Sequenced input: axillary lymph node tissue. The receptors were gathered from a female donor with breast cancer. Some clones in this sample may be carry-over from other donors' samples.

In its sample, this clonotype was seen many times. The chain links TRBV30 to TRBJ2-7, with 7 bases matching TRBD1. Germline lookup yields CDR1 GTSNPN and CDR2 SVGIG (reference sequence). J was trimmed by 3 bases and V by 6 bases; bases with no gene match: 11. The CDR3 is made up of 14 amino acids. The chain's CDR3 is CACTRDSASYEQYF. The CDR3 nucleotides read TGTGCCTGTACCCGGGACAGCGCTAGCTACGAGCAGTACTTC.

This chain joins TRBV6-2 or TRBV6-3 and TRBJ2-7; TRBD1 is a possible D gene (5 bases). Germline-derived CDR1 and CDR2 are MNHEY and SVGEGT. The CDR3 length is 16 residues. The V gene lost 4 bases and the J gene lost 2 bases, with 18 bases spanning the gap. Here the CDR3 reads CASSSHSNPGTYEQYF. Written as DNA, the CDR3 is TGTGCCAGCAGTTCTCACAGTAATCCAGGGACCTACGAGCAGTACTTC.

This sequence joins TRBV10-3 and TRBJ2-3, with 7 bases matching TRBD1. J was trimmed by 4 bases and V by 9 bases; bases with no gene match: 1. The germline V gene has CDR1 ENHRY and CDR2 SYGVKD. This CDR3 has 11 residues. In DNA form, the CDR3 reads TGTGCCATTCAGGGGGCAGATACGCAGTATTTT. It is translated as CAIQGADTQYF.

This clonotype was seen many times. Mismatch with germline at one junction end may stem from a read error. V is TRBV7-9 and J is TRBJ1-2, with a weak D call TRBD1 (5 bases). The CDR3 contains 15 residues. Looked up from germline, CDR1 is SEHNR and CDR2 is FQNEAQ (reference sequence). The CDR3 protein is CASSGLQQANYGYPF. In DNA form, the CDR3 reads TGTGCCAGCAGCGGACTACAACAGGCTAACTATGGCTACCCCTTC.

This clonotype was found many times. The chain uses TRBV5-1 and TRBJ1-2; D possibly corresponds to TRBD1 (5 bases). CDR3 size: 14 residues. The V end was cut by 3 bases, the J end by 7 bases, with 16 bases between. Germline-derived CDR1 and CDR2 are SGHRS and YFSETQ. CDR3 DNA: TGCGCCAGCAGCTCGGGGCCGACGGAGGGTGGCTACACCTTC. Its translation: CASSSGPTEGGYTF.

The chain uses TRBV6-5 and TRBJ2-5; TRBD2 aligns across 7 bases. Trimming cost V 6 bases and J 8 bases; bases outside gene matches: 18. The length of the CDR3 is 16 residues. Germline-derived CDR1 and CDR2 are MNHEY and SVGAGI. The CDR3 protein is CASSPMGEGRGDTQYF. The CDR3 coding sequence is TGTGCCAGCAGCCCGATGGGGGAGGGGAGGGGAGATACCCAGTACTTC.

This clonotype was observed at least ten times. V usage is TRBV7-2 and J usage is TRBJ1-2; D remains unclear. V was cut by 5 bases and J by 9 bases, with 13 bases left in between. Germline V gives CDR1 SGHTA, CDR2 FQGNSA. The CDR3 spans 12 residues. The CDR3: CASSQFSGRYTF. The CDR3 nucleotides read TGTGCCAGCAGCCAGTTTTCGGGTCGCTACACCTTC.

This clonotype showed up just once. V is TRBV7-9 and J is TRBJ2-2, with D perhaps TRBD1 (6 bases). Germline values: CDR1 SEHNR, CDR2 FQNEAQ (reference sequence). The V and J ends lost 1 base and 5 bases respectively, with 8 bases between them. The CDR3 totals 14 residues. DNA for the CDR3: TGTGCCAGCAGCTTAGTTCAGGGGACCGGGGAGCTGTTTTTT. Amino acids: CASSLVQGTGELFF.

This clonotype was seen ten or more times. The chain's CDR3 is CASSFGYGYTF. CDR3 DNA sequence: TGTGCCAGCAGTTTTGGGTATGGCTACACCTTC. The chain combines TRBV12-3 or TRBV12-4 with TRBJ1-2, with unresolved D. The V and J ends lost 3 bases and 5 bases respectively, with 4 bases between them. CDR3 length: 11 amino acids.

Ten or more counts support this clonotype. The chain recombines TRBV2 with TRBJ2-6; no firm D call. This CDR3 comprises 12 residues. V was trimmed by 8 bases and J by 0 bases, leaving 2 bases between them. The germline CDR1 and CDR2 sequences are SNHLY and FYNNEI. The CDR3, as DNA: TGTGCCAGCCACTCTGGGGCCAACGTCCTGACTTTC. It yields the protein CASHSGANVLTF.

This clonotype has ten or more counts. This chain links TRBV18 with TRBJ1-2; D may be TRBD1 (6 bases). V was clipped by 3 bases and J by 5 bases, with 22 bases between them. This CDR3 has 17 amino acids. Germline CDR1 KGHSH, CDR2 LQKENI. The CDR3 sequence is CASSPKRGDRTPYGYTF. The DNA of the CDR3 is TGTGCCAGCTCACCGAAGAGGGGGGATCGTACCCCTTATGGCTACACCTTC.

The rearrangement links TRBV25-1 to TRBJ1-2, with D possibly being TRBD1 (5 bases). V was cut by 8 bases and J by 4 bases, with 17 bases left in between. Germline assignment: CDR1 MGHDK and CDR2 SYGVNS. This CDR3 is built from 14 residues. CDR3 region: CASLAMGPSYGYTF. CDR3 nucleotides: TGTGCCAGCTTAGCGATGGGGCCCTCCTATGGCTACACCTTC.

This clonotype was seen only a few times. It may be a read error: a sequence one base away is much more abundant. The chain combines TRBV7-9 with TRBJ2-3, with D perhaps matching TRBD2 (6 bases). Germline V gene sequence: CDR1 SEHNR, CDR2 FQNEAQ (reference sequence). The CDR3 runs to 17 residues. This CDR3 is CASSFRGYGSSTDPQYF. CDR3 DNA: TGTGCCAGCAGCTTCCGGGGGTATGGATCTAGCACAGATCCGCAGTATTTT.

Comments on this clonotype: A much more abundant neighbour one base away suggests this may be a read error. V usage is TRBV20-1 and J usage is TRBJ2-5; no reliable D call. Deletions cut 6 bases from V and 5 bases from J, with 22 bases between. The CDR3 totals 15 residues. Germline V CDR1 and CDR2: DFQATT, SNEGSKA (reference sequence). The DNA for the CDR3 is TGCAGTGCACAGCATCCTTACCTTAAGGCGGAGACCCAGTACTTC. Its translation: CSAQHPYLKAETQYF.

J is TRBJ1-5 and V is TRBV29-1, with TRBD1 matching 8 bases. The length of the CDR3 is 18 residues. Germline CDR1 is SQVTM and CDR2 is ANQGSEA. With 7 bases clipped from V and 4 bases from J, the junction kept 21 bases outside the gene matches. This CDR3 is CSASSAPRTGGRNQPQHF. The CDR3 bases are TGCAGCGCCAGCAGTGCCCCCCGAACAGGGGGTAGGAATCAGCCCCAGCATTTT.

The chain recombines TRBV29-1 with TRBJ2-7; D possibly matches TRBD1 or TRBD2 (5 bases each). V was pared by 7 bases and J by 3 bases, with 13 bases between. The CDR3 is 12 residues long. From germline, CDR1 is SQVTM and CDR2 ANQGSEA. This chain's CDR3 is CSARDGYYEQYF. The CDR3, as DNA: TGCAGCGCCCGGGACGGGTACTACGAGCAGTACTTC.

In its sample, this clonotype was seen many times. J is TRBJ2-3 and V is TRBV4-1; 9 bases align to TRBD2. Per the germline V gene, CDR1 is MGHRA and CDR2 is YSYEKL. This CDR3 has 15 residues. V lost 2 bases, J lost 0 bases, and 0 bases stayed unmatched. This CDR3 is CASSQLAGSTDTQYF. CDR3 nucleotides: TGCGCCAGCAGCCAACTAGCGGGGAGCACAGATACGCAGTATTTT.

CDR3 amino acids: CASMSRAGGGNYGYTF. For the CDR3, the DNA is TGTGCCAGCATGAGCCGGGCCGGGGGGGGGAACTATGGCTACACCTTC. The chain joins TRBV4-2 to TRBJ1-2, with D tentatively TRBD1 (5 bases). CDR3 length equals 16 residues. V lost 7 bases and J lost 2, with 20 bases in between. The germline gives CDR1 LGHNA, CDR2 YNFKEQ.

Ten or more counts support this clonotype. The chain has TRBV3-1 and TRBJ1-2, with 7 nucleotides matching TRBD1. Germline CDR1 and CDR2: LGHDT and YNNKEL (reference sequence). The CDR3 extends over 13 amino acids. Trimming removed 3 bases from V and 5 bases from J; junction bases left unmatched: 3. The CDR3 region is CASSHGTDYGYTF. The CDR3, as DNA: TGTGCCAGCAGCCACGGGACAGATTATGGCTACACCTTC.

This clonotype came up many times. The chain combines TRBV19 with TRBJ2-7; possibly TRBD2 for D (6 bases). The ends were cut back, 4 bases at V and 1 base at J, with 8 bases in the middle. Germline assignment: CDR1 LNHDA and CDR2 SQIVND (reference sequence). The CDR3 totals 13 residues. Here the CDR3 reads CASSSSGSYEQYF. The DNA for the CDR3 is TGTGCCAGTAGTAGTAGCGGTTCCTACGAGCAGTACTTC.

This clonotype was detected ten times or more. The rearrangement links TRBV4-1 to TRBJ2-3, with TRBD1 matching 10 bases. Germline CDR1 is MGHRA and CDR2 is YSYEKL. The CDR3 loop spans 16 amino acids. After removal of 1 base from V and 7 bases from J, the junction contained 8 bases not matched to a gene. The CDR3 nucleotides read TGCGCCAGCAGCCAAGGGGGACAGGGGCGGTCAAATACGCAGTATTTT. It specifies CASSQGGQGRSNTQYF.

The genes are TRBV20-1 and TRBJ1-6; a possible D gene is TRBD1 (5 bases). CDR1 is DFQATT and CDR2 is SNEGSKA in the germline V gene (reference sequence). Trimming removed 0 bases from V and 5 bases from J, with 5 bases in between. The CDR3 runs to 13 residues. The CDR3 loop reads CSAREGDNSPLHF. The DNA of the CDR3 is TGCAGTGCTAGAGAGGGGGATAATTCACCCCTCCACTTT.

This clonotype was counted at least ten times. J is TRBJ2-3 and V is TRBV9, with D uncertain. CDR1 is SGDLS, CDR2 YYNGEE, per germline. The CDR3 consists of 14 residues. Deletions cut 2 bases from V and 4 bases from J, with 11 bases between. CDR3: CASSVRGAADTQYF. Here the CDR3 DNA reads TGTGCCAGCAGCGTCCGCGGCGCGGCAGATACGCAGTATTTT. The full variable domain, rest sourced from reference TRBV9 and TRBJ2-3, is DSGVTQTPKHLITATGQRVTLRCSPRSGDLSVYWYQQSLDQGLQFLIQYYNGEERAKGNILERFSAQQFPDLHSELNLSSLELGDSALYFCASSVRGAADTQYFGPGTRLTVL.

This clonotype was seen many times. One end of the junction fails to match germline, which may point to a read error. DNA of the CDR3: TGTGCCAGCAGTCACTCGAACAGGGGAGGAGATGGCTACACCTTC. Residues: CASSHSNRGGDGYTF. V usage is TRBV6-6 and J usage is TRBJ1-2, with 7 bases aligning to TRBD1. The CDR3 runs 15 residues. Germline CDR1 is MNHNY and CDR2 is SVGAGI (reference sequence).

The V and J genes are TRBV2 and TRBJ2-7; D may be TRBD2 (5 bases). V was clipped by 6 bases and J by 0 bases, with 9 bases between them. The germline gives CDR1 SNHLY, CDR2 FYNNEI. This CDR3 has 13 residues. The CDR3 reads CASRLAASYEQYF. The CDR3 region has the DNA TGTGCCAGCAGGCTAGCCGCCTCCTACGAGCAGTACTTC.

In regard to this clonotype: At one end the junction does not follow the germline gene, possibly because of a read error. The chain recombines TRBV7-2 with TRBJ1-2; 7 bases match TRBD1. The CDR3 is 15 residues long. Germline CDR1 reads SGHTA; CDR2 reads FQGNSA. The CDR3 spells CASSLEAQGMVSYPF. CDR3 nucleotides: TGTGCCAGCAGCTTAGAGGCACAGGGGATGGTGAGCTACCCCTTC.

This chain uses TRBV29-1 with TRBJ2-3; 11 nucleotides align to TRBD2. This CDR3 spans 16 amino acids. The germline V gene encodes CDR1 SQVTM and CDR2 ANQGSEA. J gave up 2 bases and V 1 base, and 5 bases lay outside the gene matches. DNA for the CDR3: TGCAGCGTTGAAGTAGCGGGGGGGCAGTACACAGATACGCAGTATTTT. Translated: CSVEVAGGQYTDTQYF.

Many counts were recorded for this clonotype. The chain employs TRBV4-1 and TRBJ2-1, with TRBD1 as a possible D gene (7 bases). V gave up 1 base and J gave up 7 bases, with 23 bases separating them. Per the germline V gene, CDR1 is MGHRA and CDR2 is YSYEKL. This CDR3 is 18 amino acids long. CDR3 sequence reads: CASSQVEGARGVGNEQFF. The CDR3 region has the DNA TGCGCCAGCAGCCAAGTAGAGGGGGCGCGGGGTGTGGGTAATGAGCAGTTCTTC.